The 8 T cell receptor beta chains in this list originate from one sample, sequenced in a study of shared clonotypes between healthy human individuals. Measured with immunoSEQ multiplex PCR; TCRdb has only the in-frame clones, and not every one. The sample has roughly 1 million clones, around 74% seen once. The sample taken for sequencing was memory CD4+ T cells sorted from blood. Sample subset: CD45RA-negative fraction. The origin of the receptors is a man aged 18 to 29 in good health.

V and J are TRBV30 and TRBJ1-1, with D maybe TRBD1 (5 bases). Germline loops: CDR1 GTSNPN, CDR2 SVGIG (reference sequence). Between the trimmed V and J ends, which lost 3 bases and 6 bases, there was a span of 20 bases. This CDR3 is 15 amino acids long. The CDR3, as DNA: TGTGCCTGGAGGTACTTACACGGTGGAGGGGCTGAAGCTTTCTTT. Translation gives CAWRYLHGGGAEAFF. The full variable domain, rest sourced from reference TRBV30 and TRBJ1-1, is SQTIHQWPATLVQPVGSPLSLECTVEGTSNPNLYWYRQAAGRGLQLLFYSVGIGQISSEVPQNLSASRPQDRQFILSSKKLLLSDSGFYLCAWRYLHGGGAEAFFGQGTRLTVV.

The chain recombines TRBV5-1 with TRBJ2-1, with D uncertain. The CDR3 is made up of 15 amino acids. The V gene lost 2 bases and the J gene lost 4 bases, with 13 bases spanning the gap. Per the germline V gene, CDR1 is SGHRS and CDR2 is YFSETQ. DNA for the CDR3: TGCGCCAGCAGCTTACAGAGTCAGCCTTACAATGAGCAGTTCTTC. Encoded protein: CASSLQSQPYNEQFF. Full variable domain (missing parts from reference TRBV5-1 and TRBJ2-1): KAGVTQTPRYLIKTRGQQVTLSCSPISGHRSVSWYQQTPGQGLQFLFEYFSETQRNKGNFPGRFSGRQFSNSRSEMNVSTLELGDSALYLCASSLQSQPYNEQFFGPGTRLTVL.

This rearrangement joins TRBV5-1 to TRBJ1-1, with no clear D. V was pared by 4 bases and J by 1 base, with 11 bases between. Germline lookup yields CDR1 SGHRS and CDR2 YFSETQ. CDR3 length: 14 amino acids. In DNA, the CDR3 is TGCGCCAGCAGCGCTCTTACCTCGAACACTGAAGCTTTCTTT. This gives the protein CASSALTSNTEAFF. Supplemented by reference TRBV5-1 and TRBJ1-1, the full variable domain reads KAGVTQTPRYLIKTRGQQVTLSCSPISGHRSVSWYQQTPGQGLQFLFEYFSETQRNKGNFPGRFSGRQFSNSRSEMNVSTLELGDSALYLCASSALTSNTEAFFGQGTRLTVV.

This clone was detected a few times. The rearrangement links TRBV9 to TRBJ1-1, with TRBD1 matching over 10 bases. CDR3 length: 15 amino acids. V was clipped by 0 bases and J by 5 bases; unmatched bases: 4. CDR1 SGDLS and CDR2 YYNGEE come from the germline V gene. The CDR3 DNA sequence: TGTGCCAGCAGCGTAGTGCCGGGACAGGGGACTGAAGCTTTCTTT. It codes for CASSVVPGQGTEAFF.

The chain carries TRBV9 and TRBJ2-3; 13 nucleotides line up with TRBD2. Trimming cost V 4 bases and J 6 bases; bases outside gene matches: 8. Germline CDR1 is SGDLS and CDR2 is YYNGEE. This CDR3 is 16 amino acids long. The CDR3 spells CASSTGLAGAGDTQYF. The CDR3, as DNA: TGTGCCAGCAGCACCGGACTAGCGGGGGCAGGGGATACGCAGTATTTT. The whole variable domain, remainder taken from reference TRBV9 and TRBJ2-3, is DSGVTQTPKHLITATGQRVTLRCSPRSGDLSVYWYQQSLDQGLQFLIQYYNGEERAKGNILERFSAQQFPDLHSELNLSSLELGDSALYFCASSTGLAGAGDTQYFGPGTRLTVL.

The V call is TRBV18, the J call TRBJ1-1; D is unresolved. Germline V lookup: CDR1 KGHSH, CDR2 LQKENI. The CDR3 sequence is 12 residues long. V was trimmed by 2 bases and J by 12 bases, leaving 13 bases between them. The CDR3 loop is CASSPAAYPPFF. CDR3 nucleotides: TGTGCCAGCTCACCAGCGGCCTACCCACCTTTCTTT.

The chain links TRBV28 to TRBJ1-2; D may be TRBD1 (6 bases). The V end was cut by 7 bases, the J end by 6 bases, with 12 bases between. Germline values: CDR1 MDHEN, CDR2 SYDVKM. This CDR3 is built from 12 residues. In nucleotides, the CDR3 is TGTGCCAGCACCCTAAGACAGGATGGCTACACCTTC. Encoded protein: CASTLRQDGYTF.

This clone was detected only once. This chain uses TRBV5-8 with TRBJ1-1; the D is unclear. The V gene lost 1 base and the J gene lost 6 bases, with 16 bases spanning the gap. This CDR3 region has 15 residues. Germline CDR1 SGHTS, CDR2 YDEGEE. In nucleotides, the CDR3 is TGTGCCAGCAGCTTGCGGGTAGGTTTCGGGGCTGAAGCTTTCTTT. Its protein product is CASSLRVGFGAEAFF.